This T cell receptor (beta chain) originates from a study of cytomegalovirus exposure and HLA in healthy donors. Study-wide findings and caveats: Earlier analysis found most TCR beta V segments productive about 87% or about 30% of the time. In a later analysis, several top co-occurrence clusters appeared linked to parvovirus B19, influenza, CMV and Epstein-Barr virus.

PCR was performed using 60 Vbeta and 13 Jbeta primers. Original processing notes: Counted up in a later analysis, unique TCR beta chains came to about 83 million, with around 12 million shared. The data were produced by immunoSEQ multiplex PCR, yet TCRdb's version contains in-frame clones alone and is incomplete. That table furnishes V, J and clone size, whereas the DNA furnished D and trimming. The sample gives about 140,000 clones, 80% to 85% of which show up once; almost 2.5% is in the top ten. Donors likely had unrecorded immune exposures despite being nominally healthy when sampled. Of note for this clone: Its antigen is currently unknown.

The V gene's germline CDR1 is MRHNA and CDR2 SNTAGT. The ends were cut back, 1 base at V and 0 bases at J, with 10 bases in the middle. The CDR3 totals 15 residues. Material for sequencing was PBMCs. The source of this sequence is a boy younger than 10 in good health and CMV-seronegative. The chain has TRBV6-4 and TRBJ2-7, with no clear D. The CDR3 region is CASSDFRHRSYEQYF. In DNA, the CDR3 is TGTGCCAGCAGTGACTTCAGACACCGCTCCTACGAGCAGTACTTC.